This section outlines one T cell receptor beta chain sequence together with its context. Its specificity is unknown. The data derive from a study of T cells in tumors after PD-1 blockade. For the study at large: Daily vismodegib 150 mg continued in a subset of anti-PD-1-treated patients. Peripheral blood samples averaged about 33,000 unique clonotypes and about 120,000 templates. Findings and caveats of the study: Peripheral recruitment is suggested, as some novel exhausted tumor clones were in pre-treatment blood.

Genomic DNA template from tumor biopsies or peripheral blood, roughly 550 ng to 6,004 ng input. Per the germline V gene, CDR1 is LNHDA and CDR2 is SQIVND (reference sequence). The V end lost 6 bases, the J end lost 11 bases, and 20 bases lay between the germline ends. The CDR3 is 14 amino acids. The data were produced by immunoSEQ multiplex PCR, yet TCRdb's version contains in-frame clones alone and is incomplete. The sample carries about 63,000 clones, about 74% recorded once. The rearrangement joins TRBV19 to TRBJ1-5; possible D gene TRBD1, 6 bases. The sequences come from PBMCs, collected after anti-PD-1 treatment. The sequence was collected from a human donor with basal cell carcinoma. The CDR3 is CASRDPGQFEAQHF. CDR3 DNA sequence: TGTGCCAGTAGAGACCCTGGACAGTTTGAGGCCCAGCATTTT.